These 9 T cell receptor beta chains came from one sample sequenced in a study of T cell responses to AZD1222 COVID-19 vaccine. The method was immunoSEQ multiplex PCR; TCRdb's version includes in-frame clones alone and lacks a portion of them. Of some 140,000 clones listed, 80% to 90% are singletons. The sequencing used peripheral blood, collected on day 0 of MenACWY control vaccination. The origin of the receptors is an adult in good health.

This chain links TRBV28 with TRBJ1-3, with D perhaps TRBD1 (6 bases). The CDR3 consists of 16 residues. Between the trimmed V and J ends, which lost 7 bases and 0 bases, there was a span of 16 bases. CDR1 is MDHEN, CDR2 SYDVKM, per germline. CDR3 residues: CASNPGAGVSGNTIYF. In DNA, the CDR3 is TGTGCCAGCAACCCAGGGGCAGGGGTCTCTGGAAACACCATATATTTT.

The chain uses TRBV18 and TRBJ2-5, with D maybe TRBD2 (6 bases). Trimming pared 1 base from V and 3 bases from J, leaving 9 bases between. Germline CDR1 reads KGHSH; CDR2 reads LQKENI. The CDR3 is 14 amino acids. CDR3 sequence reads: CASSPLGGEETQYF. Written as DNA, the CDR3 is TGTGCCAGCTCACCACTAGGAGGGGAAGAGACCCAGTACTTC.

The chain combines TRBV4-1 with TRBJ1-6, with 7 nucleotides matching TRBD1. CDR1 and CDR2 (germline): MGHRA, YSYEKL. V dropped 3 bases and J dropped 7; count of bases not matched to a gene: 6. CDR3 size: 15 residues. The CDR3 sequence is CASSQMGQLNSPLHF. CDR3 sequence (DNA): TGCGCCAGCAGCCAGATGGGACAGCTCAATTCACCCCTCCACTTT.

The CDR3 nucleotides read TGTGCCAGCATTTCGACTCGCGGAACCTACGAGCAGTACTTC. It specifies CASISTRGTYEQYF. The V call is TRBV7-8, the J call TRBJ2-7, with D unresolved. Germline CDR1 is SGHVS and CDR2 is FQNEAQ. CDR3 length equals 14 residues. V shed 7 bases and J shed 2 bases, with 15 bases lying between them.

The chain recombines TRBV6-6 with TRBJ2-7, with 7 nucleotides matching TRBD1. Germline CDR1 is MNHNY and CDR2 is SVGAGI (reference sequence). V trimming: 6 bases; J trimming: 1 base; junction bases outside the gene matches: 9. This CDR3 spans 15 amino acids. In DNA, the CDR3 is TGTGCCAGCAGCATCATAGGGGGCGCTTCCTACGAGCAGTACTTC. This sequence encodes CASSIIGGASYEQYF.

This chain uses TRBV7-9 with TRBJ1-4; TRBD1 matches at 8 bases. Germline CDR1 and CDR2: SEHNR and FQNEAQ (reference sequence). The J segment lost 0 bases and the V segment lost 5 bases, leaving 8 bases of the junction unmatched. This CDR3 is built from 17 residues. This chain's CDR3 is CASSPDRGPTTNEKLFF. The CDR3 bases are TGTGCCAGCAGCCCAGACAGGGGCCCTACAACTAATGAAAAACTGTTTTTT.

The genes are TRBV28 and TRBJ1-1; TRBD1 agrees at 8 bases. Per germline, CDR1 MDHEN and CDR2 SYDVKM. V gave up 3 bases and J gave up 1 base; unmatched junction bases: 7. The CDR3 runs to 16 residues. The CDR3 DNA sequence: TGTGCCAGCAGTTTTTACGACAGGGGTAGGAACACTGAAGCTTTCTTT. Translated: CASSFYDRGRNTEAFF.

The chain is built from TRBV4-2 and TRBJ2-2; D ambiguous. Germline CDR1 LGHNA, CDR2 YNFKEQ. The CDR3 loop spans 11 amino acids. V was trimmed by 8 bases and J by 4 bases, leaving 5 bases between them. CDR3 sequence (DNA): TGTGCCAGCCTGGGCACCGGGGAGCTGTTTTTT. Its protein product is CASLGTGELFF.

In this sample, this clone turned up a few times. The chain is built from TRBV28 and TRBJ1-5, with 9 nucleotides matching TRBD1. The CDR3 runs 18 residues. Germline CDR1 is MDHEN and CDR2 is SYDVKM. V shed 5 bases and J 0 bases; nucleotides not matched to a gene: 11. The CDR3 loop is CASSSGQGIGGSNQPQHF. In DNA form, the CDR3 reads TGTGCCAGCAGTAGTGGACAGGGGATTGGAGGTAGCAATCAGCCCCAGCATTTT.